This T cell receptor beta chain was sequenced during a study of CD8+ T cells in alopecia areata. Extracted from the samples, RNA was reverse transcribed into cDNA to serve as the sequencing template. Repertoires were generated with immunoSEQ multiplex PCR, while TCRdb's copy carries only in-frame clones and drops some. The sample contains hundreds of thousands of clones, approximately 67% of which appear only once. The germline gives CDR1 SQVTM, CDR2 ANQGSEA. The V and J ends lost 7 bases and 1 base respectively, with 16 bases between them. The CDR3 consists of 14 residues. The treatment is: oral pan-JAK inhibitor, 5-10 mg twice daily. Peripheral blood and lesional scalp punch biopsies were taken from alopecia areata patients.

The clonotype was recovered from a human donor with alopecia areata. The source was CD4+ T cells sorted from blood, collected at approximately week 45, from a patient treated with tofacitinib. The chain recombines TRBV29-1 with TRBJ1-1, with unresolved D. The CDR3 here is CSGGMKGANTEAFF. CDR3 nucleotides: TGCAGCGGCGGCATGAAGGGAGCGAACACTGAAGCTTTCTTT.